These T cell receptor beta chains were read from a single sample in a study of OX40 agonist ivuxolimab in advanced cancers. Profiled with immunoSEQ multiplex PCR; TCRdb holds only in-frame clones, not every one. The data hold some 100,000 clones, with 80% to 90% observed a single time. The sequences come from CD4+ or CD8+ T cells sorted from blood, collected in a trial of the OX40 agonist ivuxolimab. The receptor source for this set is an adult with an advanced solid tumor such as melanoma, head and neck, liver or kidney cancer. Each CDR3 is given with its conserved first and last residue. The D gene is left open where the match is weak. The size entry is marked missing in some rows and otherwise reads once, few, many or a size class.

TRBJ1-2	TRBV21-1	NA	NA	TGTGCCAGCAGCAACCAGGCCAGGGCCCTCTATGGCTACACCTTC	CASSNQARALYGYTF
TRBJ2-1	TRBV6-4	NA	TRBD2	TGTGCCAGCACTAGCGGGGGAAGCTCCTACAATGAGCAGTTCTTC	CASTSGGSSYNEQFF
TRBJ1-2	TRBV6-6	once	NA	TGTGCCAGCAGCCTCGGGACTAACTATGGCTACACCTTC	CASSLGTNYGYTF
TRBJ1-6	TRBV5-1	NA	NA	TGCGCCAGCAGCTCCCGTGGGGGGAAAGAGTCACCCCTCCACTTT	CASSSRGGKESPLHF
TRBJ2-6	TRBV5-4	NA	NA	TGTGCCAGCAGCTTGGGGGGCGCAAATGGGGCCAACGTCCTGACTTTC	CASSLGGANGANVLTF
TRBJ1-4	TRBV18	NA	NA	TGTGCCAGCTCCCCCGATGCGGCGGGTGAAAAACTGTTTTTT	CASSPDAAGEKLFF
TRBJ1-2	TRBV6-5	NA	NA	TGTGCCAGCAGTTACGCCCGTCTCGTTGATGGCTACACCTTC	CASSYARLVDGYTF
TRBJ2-7	TRBV6-5	NA	NA	TGTGCCACCCGCACGGGGCTGCGAAACGAGCAGTACTTC	CATRTGLRNEQYF
TRBJ1-2	TRBV19	NA	NA	TGTGCCAGTAGTATAGGGCTGAACTATGGCTACACCTTC	CASSIGLNYGYTF
TRBJ1-5	TRBV7-8	once	TRBD1	TGTGCCAGCAGCTTAGGGGGACAGGTCATTTATAGCAATCAGCCCCAGCATTTT	CASSLGGQVIYSNQPQHF
TRBJ2-1	TRBV5-1	NA	NA	TGCGCCAGCAGCTTGGGATTCTCGAGCACTAGCTCCTACAATGAGCAGTTCTTC	CASSLGFSSTSSYNEQFF
TRBJ1-6	TRBV30	few	NA	TGTGCCTGGAGTGTGGCGGATTCACCCCTCCACTTT	CAWSVADSPLHF
TRBJ2-6	TRBV2	few	NA	TGTGCCAGCAGTCCCCGGGCTGGGGCCAACGTCCTGACTTTC	CASSPRAGANVLTF
TRBJ1-2	TRBV30	NA	NA	TGTGCCTGGGATTTGGACTATGGCTACACCTTC	CAWDLDYGYTF
TRBJ2-3	TRBV2	NA	NA	TGTGCCAGCAGTGATGGCCAGTCAGACGCAGATACGCAGTATTTT	CASSDGQSDADTQYF
TRBJ2-3	TRBV2	few	NA	TGTGCCAGCAGTGATTTAGGGGGGTACGTGGATACGCAGTATTTT	CASSDLGGYVDTQYF
TRBJ2-1	TRBV2	NA	TRBD1	TGTGCCAGCAGAAGGACAGGGTCACATGAGCAGTTCTTC	CASRRTGSHEQFF
TRBJ2-2	TRBV10-2	NA	TRBD1	TGCGCCAGCAGGTCGGGACAGGACAACACCGGGGAGCTGTTTTTT	CASRSGQDNTGELFF
TRBJ2-4	TRBV6-6	NA	TRBD2	TGTGCCAGCAGTTACTCGAGCGGGGGGGAGGACATTCAGTACTTC	CASSYSSGGEDIQYF
TRBJ1-1	TRBV10-2	NA	NA	TGCGCCAGCATAGGACAGAACACTGAAGCTTTCTTT	CASIGQNTEAFF
TRBJ2-3	TRBV4-3	NA	NA	TGCGCCAGCAGCCAGGTCGGGGCAGGGAGCACAGATACGCAGTATTTT	CASSQVGAGSTDTQYF
TRBJ2-3	TRBV9	once	TRBD2	TGTGCCAGCAGCGTAGAAGCGGGGGGCGACACGCAGTATTTT	CASSVEAGGDTQYF
TRBJ1-1	TRBV7-6	NA	NA	TGTGCCAGCAGCTTGGACACTGAAGCTTTCTTT	CASSLDTEAFF
TRBJ1-6	TRBV9	NA	TRBD1	TGTGCCAGCAGCGTAGAGGGGGCGCGGACACCCCTCCACTTT	CASSVEGARTPLHF
TRBJ2-7	TRBV5-6	few	NA	TGTGCCAGCAGCTTGGGTTCAGGTAAATACGAGCAGTACTTC	CASSLGSGKYEQYF
TRBJ1-4	TRBV9	NA	NA	TGTGCCAGCAGCGTAGAGGCAGGCAGGGCAAAGGAAAAACTGTTTTTT	CASSVEAGRAKEKLFF
TRBJ1-5	TRBV5-1	once	NA	TGCGCCAGCAGCAAGGACGGGGATGGTCAGCCCCAGCATTTT	CASSKDGDGQPQHF
TRBJ1-5	TRBV7-2	NA	TRBD1	TGTGCCAGCAGCTTAATGTTCCAGGGGGCGGGTCAGCCCCAGCATTTT	CASSLMFQGAGQPQHF
TRBJ2-3	TRBV30	NA	NA	TGTGCCTGGAGCGGACAAAATCAACGGGGGCAGTATTTT	CAWSGQNQRGQYF
TRBJ2-3	TRBV19	NA	NA	TGTGCCACCGGGACCCTCGACACCACAGATACGCAGTATTTT	CATGTLDTTDTQYF
TRBJ2-3	TRBV7-9	few	NA	TGTGCCAGCAGCCCCGGGACGGATACTAGCACAGATACGCAGTATTTT	CASSPGTDTSTDTQYF
TRBJ1-1	TRBV6-1	NA	NA	TGTGCCAGCAGTGTCCTGATATTGAACACTGAAGCTTTCTTT	CASSVLILNTEAFF
TRBJ1-3	TRBV5-3	NA	TRBD1	TGTGCCAGAAGCTCACCCCCTAAAGAACGACAGGGGGCGGGAAACACCATATATTTT	CARSSPPKERQGAGNTIYF
TRBJ1-2	TRBV6-1	NA	NA	TGTGCCAGCATCGCAACAGGGAACTATGGCTACACCTTC	CASIATGNYGYTF
TRBJ2-6	TRBV11-1	NA	NA	TGTGCCAGCACCTTAAAGGGCTCTGGGGCCAACGTCCTGACTTTC	CASTLKGSGANVLTF